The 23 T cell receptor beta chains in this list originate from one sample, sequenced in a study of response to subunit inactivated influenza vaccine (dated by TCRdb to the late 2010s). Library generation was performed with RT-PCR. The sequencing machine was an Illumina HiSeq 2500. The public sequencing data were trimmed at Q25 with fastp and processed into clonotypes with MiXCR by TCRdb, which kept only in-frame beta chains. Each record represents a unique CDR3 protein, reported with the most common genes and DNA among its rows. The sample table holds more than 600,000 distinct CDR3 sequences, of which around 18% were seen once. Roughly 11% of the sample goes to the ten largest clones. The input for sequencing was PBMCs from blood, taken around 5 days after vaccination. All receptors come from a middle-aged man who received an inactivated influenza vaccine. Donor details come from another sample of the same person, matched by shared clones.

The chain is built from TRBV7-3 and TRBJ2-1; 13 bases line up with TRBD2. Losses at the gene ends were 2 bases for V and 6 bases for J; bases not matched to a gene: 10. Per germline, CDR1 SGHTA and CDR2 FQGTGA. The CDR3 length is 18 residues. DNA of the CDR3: TGTGCCAGCAGCTTATGGGCACTAGCGGGAGGGCCTTCCAATGAGCAGTTCTTC. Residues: CASSLWALAGGPSNEQFF.

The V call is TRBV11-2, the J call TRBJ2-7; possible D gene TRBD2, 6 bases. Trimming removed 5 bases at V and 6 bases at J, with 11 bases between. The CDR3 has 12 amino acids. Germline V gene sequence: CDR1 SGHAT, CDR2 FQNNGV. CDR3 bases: TGTGCCAGCAGCCGGGAGCGTGGCGAGCAGTACTTC. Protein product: CASSRERGEQYF.

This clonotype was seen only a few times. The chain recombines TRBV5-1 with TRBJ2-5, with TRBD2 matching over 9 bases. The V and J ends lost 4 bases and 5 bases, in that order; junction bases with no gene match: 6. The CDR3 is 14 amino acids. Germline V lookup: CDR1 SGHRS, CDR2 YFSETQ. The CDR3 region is CASSGGTSWETQYF. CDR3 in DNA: TGCGCCAGCAGCGGCGGGACTAGCTGGGAGACCCAGTACTTC.

The CDR3 DNA reads TGCAGTGCTAGGGCAGCCTCCACAGATACGCAGTATTTT. This sequence encodes CSARAASTDTQYF. This chain links TRBV20-1 with TRBJ2-3; D not resolved. Trimming removed 3 bases at V and 2 bases at J, with 9 bases between. CDR1 is DFQATT and CDR2 is SNEGSKA in the germline V gene (reference sequence). CDR3 length equals 13 residues.

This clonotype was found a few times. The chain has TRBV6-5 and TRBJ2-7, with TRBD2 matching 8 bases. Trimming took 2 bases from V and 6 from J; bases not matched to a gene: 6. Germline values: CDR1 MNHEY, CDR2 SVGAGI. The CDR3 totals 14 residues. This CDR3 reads CASSYELAGGEQYF. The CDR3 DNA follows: TGTGCCAGCAGTTACGAGCTAGCGGGTGGCGAGCAGTACTTC.

The CDR3: CATSAGRRANQPQHF. The DNA of the CDR3 is TGTGCCACCAGTGCGGGACGGCGGGCTAATCAGCCCCAGCATTTT. The chain couples TRBV24-1 to TRBJ1-5; weak D call: TRBD1 (5 bases). The CDR3 totals 15 residues. The V and J ends lost 5 bases and 4 bases respectively, with 14 bases between them. Germline V CDR1 and CDR2: KGHDR, SFDVKD.

CDR3 in amino acids: CASSELGLTGDTQYF. CDR3 coding DNA: TGCGCCAGCAGTGAGTTGGGGCTGACGGGAGATACGCAGTATTTT. J is TRBJ2-3 and V is TRBV10-2, with D perhaps matching TRBD1 (5 bases). This CDR3 has 15 residues. V shed 1 base and J shed 5 bases, with 13 bases lying between them. The germline V gene encodes CDR1 WSHSY and CDR2 SAAADI.

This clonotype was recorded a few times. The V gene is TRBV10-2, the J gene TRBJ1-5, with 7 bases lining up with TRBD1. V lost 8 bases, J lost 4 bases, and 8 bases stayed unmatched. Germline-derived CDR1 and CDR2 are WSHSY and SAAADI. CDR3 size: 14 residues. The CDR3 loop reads CASPTTGTNQPQHF. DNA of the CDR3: TGCGCCAGCCCCACGACAGGGACGAATCAGCCCCAGCATTTT.

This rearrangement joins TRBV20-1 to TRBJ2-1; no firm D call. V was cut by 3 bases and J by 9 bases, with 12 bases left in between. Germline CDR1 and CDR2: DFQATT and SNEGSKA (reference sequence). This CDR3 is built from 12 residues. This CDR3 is CSASLEVIEQFF. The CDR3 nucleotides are TGCAGTGCTAGTTTAGAAGTAATTGAGCAGTTCTTC.

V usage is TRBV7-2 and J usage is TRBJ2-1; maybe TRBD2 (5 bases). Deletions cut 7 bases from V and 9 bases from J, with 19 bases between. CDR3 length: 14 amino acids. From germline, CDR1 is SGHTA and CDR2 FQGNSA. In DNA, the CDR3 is TGTGCCAGCACCCCCCAGCATGGGAGCGGTGAGCAGTTCTTC. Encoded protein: CASTPQHGSGEQFF.

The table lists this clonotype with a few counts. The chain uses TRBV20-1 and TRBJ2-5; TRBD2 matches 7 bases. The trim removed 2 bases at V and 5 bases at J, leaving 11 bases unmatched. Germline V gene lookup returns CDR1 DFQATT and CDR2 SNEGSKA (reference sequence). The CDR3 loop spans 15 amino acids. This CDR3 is CSARTPSGEVETQYF. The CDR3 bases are TGCAGTGCTAGAACACCTAGCGGAGAGGTGGAGACCCAGTACTTC.

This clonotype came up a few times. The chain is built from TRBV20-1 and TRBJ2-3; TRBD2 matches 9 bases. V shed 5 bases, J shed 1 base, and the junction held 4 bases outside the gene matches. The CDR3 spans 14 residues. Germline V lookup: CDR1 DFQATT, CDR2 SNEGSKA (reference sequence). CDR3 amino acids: CSALSGSGTDTQYF. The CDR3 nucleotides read TGCAGTGCTCTTAGCGGGAGTGGCACAGATACGCAGTATTTT.

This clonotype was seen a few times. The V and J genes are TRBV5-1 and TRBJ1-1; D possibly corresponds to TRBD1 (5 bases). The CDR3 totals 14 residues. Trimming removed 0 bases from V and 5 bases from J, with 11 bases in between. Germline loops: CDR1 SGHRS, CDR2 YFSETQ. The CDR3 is CASSLEGWGTEAFF. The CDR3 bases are TGCGCCAGCAGCTTGGAAGGGTGGGGGACTGAAGCTTTCTTT. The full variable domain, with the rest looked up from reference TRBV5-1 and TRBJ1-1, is KAGVTQTPRYLIKTRGQQVTLSCSPISGHRSVSWYQQTPGQGLQFLFEYFSETQRNKGNFPGRFSGRQFSNSRSEMNVSTLELGDSALYLCASSLEGWGTEAFFGQGTRLTVV.

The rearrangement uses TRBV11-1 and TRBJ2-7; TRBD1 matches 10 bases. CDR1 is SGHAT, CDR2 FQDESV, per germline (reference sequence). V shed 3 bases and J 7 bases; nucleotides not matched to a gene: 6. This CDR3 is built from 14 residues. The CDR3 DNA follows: TGTGCCAGCAGCTTGATAGGGACAGGGGATGAGCAGTACTTC. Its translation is CASSLIGTGDEQYF. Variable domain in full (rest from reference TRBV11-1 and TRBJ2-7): EAEVAQSPRYKITEKSQAVAFWCDPISGHATLYWYRQILGQGPELLVQFQDESVVDDSQLPKDRFSAERLKGVDSTLKIQPAELGDSAMYLCASSLIGTGDEQYFGPGTRLTVT.

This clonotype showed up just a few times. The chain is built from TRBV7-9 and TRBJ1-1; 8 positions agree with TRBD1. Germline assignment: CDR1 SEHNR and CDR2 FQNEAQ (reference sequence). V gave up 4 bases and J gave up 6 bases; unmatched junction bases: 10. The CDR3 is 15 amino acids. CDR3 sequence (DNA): TGTGCCAGCAGCTCCCCAGGGGGCGCGTCGGCTGAAGCTTTCTTT. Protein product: CASSSPGGASAEAFF.

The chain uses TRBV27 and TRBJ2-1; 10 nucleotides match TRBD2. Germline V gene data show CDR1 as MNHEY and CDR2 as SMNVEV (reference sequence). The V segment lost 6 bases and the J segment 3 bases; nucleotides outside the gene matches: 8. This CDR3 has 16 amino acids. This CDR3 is CASRTSGTSDYNEQFF. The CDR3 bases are TGTGCCAGCAGGACCTCCGGGACTAGCGACTACAATGAGCAGTTCTTC.

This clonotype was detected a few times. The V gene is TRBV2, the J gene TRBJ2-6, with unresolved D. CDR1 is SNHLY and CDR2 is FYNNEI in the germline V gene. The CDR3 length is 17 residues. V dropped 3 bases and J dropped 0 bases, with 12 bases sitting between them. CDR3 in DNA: TGTGCCAGCAGTGAGATCGGGTACAGCTCTGGGGCCAACGTCCTGACTTTC. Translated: CASSEIGYSSGANVLTF. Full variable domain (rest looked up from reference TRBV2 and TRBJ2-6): EPEVTQTPSHQVTQMGQEVILRCVPISNHLYFYWYRQILGQKVEFLVSFYNNEISEKSEIFDDQFSVERPDGSNFTLKIRSTKLEDSAMYFCASSEIGYSSGANVLTFGAGSRLTVL.

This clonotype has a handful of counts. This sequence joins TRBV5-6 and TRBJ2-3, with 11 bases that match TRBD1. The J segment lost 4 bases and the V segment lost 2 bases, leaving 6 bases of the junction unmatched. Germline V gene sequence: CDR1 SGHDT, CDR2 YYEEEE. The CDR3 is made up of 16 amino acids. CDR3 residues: CASSLPGQGDADTQYF. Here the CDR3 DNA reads TGTGCCAGCAGCTTACCGGGACAGGGGGACGCAGATACGCAGTATTTT.

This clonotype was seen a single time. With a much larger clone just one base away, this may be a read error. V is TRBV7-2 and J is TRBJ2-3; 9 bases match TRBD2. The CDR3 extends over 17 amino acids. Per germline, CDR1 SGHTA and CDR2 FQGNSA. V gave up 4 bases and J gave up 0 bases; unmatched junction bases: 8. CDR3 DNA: TGTGCCAGCAGCTCAAGATGGACTAGCGATAGCACAGATACGCAGTATTTT. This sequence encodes CASSSRWTSDSTDTQYF.

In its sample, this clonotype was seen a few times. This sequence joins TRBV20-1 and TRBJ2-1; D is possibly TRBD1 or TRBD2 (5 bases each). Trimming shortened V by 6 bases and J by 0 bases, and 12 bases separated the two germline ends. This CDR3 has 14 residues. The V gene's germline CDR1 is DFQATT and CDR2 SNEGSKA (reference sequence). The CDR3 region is CSAVLGTSYNEQFF. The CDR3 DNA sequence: TGCAGTGCGGTTCTCGGGACCTCCTACAATGAGCAGTTCTTC.

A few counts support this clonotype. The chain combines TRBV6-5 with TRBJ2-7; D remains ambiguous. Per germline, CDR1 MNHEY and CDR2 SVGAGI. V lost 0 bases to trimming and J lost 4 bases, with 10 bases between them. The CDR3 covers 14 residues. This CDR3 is CASSYSPLTYEQYF. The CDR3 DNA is TGTGCCAGCAGTTACTCGCCCCTGACGTACGAGCAGTACTTC.

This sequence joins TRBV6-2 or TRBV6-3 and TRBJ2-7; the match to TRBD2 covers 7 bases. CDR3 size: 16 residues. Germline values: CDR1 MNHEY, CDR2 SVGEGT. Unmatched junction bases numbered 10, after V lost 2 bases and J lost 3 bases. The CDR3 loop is CASSYPAGSMDYEQYF. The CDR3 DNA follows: TGTGCCAGCAGTTACCCAGCGGGGAGTATGGACTACGAGCAGTACTTC.

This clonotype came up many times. The DNA for the CDR3 is TGCAGTGCCACTGGGGGCAATCAGCCCCAGCATTTT. Protein: CSATGGNQPQHF. J is TRBJ1-5 and V is TRBV20-1; unclear D gene. Deletions cut 6 bases from V and 2 bases from J, with 8 bases between. CDR1 and CDR2 (germline): DFQATT, SNEGSKA (reference sequence). This CDR3 spans 12 amino acids.